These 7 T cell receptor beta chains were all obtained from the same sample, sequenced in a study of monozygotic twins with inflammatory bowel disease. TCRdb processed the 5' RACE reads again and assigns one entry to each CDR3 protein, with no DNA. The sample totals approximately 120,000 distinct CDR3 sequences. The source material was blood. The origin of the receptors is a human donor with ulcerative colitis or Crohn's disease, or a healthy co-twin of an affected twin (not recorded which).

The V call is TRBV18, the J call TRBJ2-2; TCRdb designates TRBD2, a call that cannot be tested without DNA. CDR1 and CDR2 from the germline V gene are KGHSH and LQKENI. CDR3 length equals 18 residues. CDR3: CASSPSGQTQTASGELFF.

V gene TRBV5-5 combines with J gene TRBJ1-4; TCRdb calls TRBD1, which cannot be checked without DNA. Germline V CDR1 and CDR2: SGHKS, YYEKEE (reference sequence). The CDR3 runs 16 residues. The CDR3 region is CASSSPDGFTNEKLFF.

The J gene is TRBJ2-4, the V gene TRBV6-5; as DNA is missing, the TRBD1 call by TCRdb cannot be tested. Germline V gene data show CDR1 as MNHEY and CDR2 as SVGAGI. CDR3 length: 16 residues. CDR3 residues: CASSSPSGRAKNIQYF.

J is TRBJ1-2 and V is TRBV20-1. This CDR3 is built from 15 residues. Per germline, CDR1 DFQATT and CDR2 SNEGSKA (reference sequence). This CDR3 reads CSAPEPTEESYGYTF.

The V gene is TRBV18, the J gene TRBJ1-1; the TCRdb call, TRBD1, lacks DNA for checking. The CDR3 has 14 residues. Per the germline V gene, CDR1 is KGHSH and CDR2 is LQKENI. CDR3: CANSTGTGDTEAFF.

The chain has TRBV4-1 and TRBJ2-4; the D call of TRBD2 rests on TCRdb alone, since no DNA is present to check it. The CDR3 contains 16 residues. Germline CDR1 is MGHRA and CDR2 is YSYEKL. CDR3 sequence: CASSQEGLAVGDIQYF.

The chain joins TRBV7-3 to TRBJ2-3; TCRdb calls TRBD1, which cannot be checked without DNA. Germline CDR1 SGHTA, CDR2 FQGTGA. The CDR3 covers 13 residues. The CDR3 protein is CASSPGGIDTQYF.